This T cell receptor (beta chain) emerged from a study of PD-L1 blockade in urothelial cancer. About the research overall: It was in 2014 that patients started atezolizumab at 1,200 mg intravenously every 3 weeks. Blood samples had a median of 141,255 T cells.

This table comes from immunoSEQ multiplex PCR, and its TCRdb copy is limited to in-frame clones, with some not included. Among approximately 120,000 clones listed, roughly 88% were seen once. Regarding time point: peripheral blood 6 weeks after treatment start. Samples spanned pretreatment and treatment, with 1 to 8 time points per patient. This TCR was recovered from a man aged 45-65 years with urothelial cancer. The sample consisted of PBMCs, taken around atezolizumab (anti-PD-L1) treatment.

As DNA, the CDR3 is TGCGCCAGCAGCCGGAGCGGGAGGGCAGGCGATACGCAGTATTTT. Encoded protein: CASSRSGRAGDTQYF. The rearrangement uses TRBV5-1 and TRBJ2-3; 10 bases fit TRBD2. The CDR3 length is 15 residues. From germline, CDR1 is SGHRS and CDR2 YFSETQ. V was clipped by 4 bases and J by 6 bases; unmatched bases: 8.